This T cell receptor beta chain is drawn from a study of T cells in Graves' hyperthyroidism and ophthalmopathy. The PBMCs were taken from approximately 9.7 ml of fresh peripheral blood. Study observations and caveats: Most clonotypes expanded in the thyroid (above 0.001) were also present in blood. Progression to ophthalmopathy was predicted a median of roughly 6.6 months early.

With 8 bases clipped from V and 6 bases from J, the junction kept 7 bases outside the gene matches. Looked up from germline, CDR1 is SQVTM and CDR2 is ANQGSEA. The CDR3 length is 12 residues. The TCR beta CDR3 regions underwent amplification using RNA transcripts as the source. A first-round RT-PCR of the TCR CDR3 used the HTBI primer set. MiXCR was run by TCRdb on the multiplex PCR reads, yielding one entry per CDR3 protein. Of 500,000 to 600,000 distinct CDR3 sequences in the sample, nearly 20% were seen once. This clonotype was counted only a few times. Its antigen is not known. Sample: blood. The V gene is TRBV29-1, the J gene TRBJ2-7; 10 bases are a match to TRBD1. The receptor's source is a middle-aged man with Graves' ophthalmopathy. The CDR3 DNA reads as TGCAGCTTGCGGGACAGGGGCGGCGAGCAGTACTTC. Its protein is CSLRDRGGEQYF.